The 29 T cell receptor beta chains presented below share a single source sample, sequenced in a study of T cells in Graves' hyperthyroidism and ophthalmopathy. Authors of the study amplified TCR beta CDR3 regions from RNA transcripts. TCR CDR3 underwent first-round RT-PCR with the HTBI primer set. TCRdb reprocessed the multiplex PCR reads via MiXCR and lists one record per CDR3 protein. The sample yields about 560,000 distinct CDR3 sequences, about 45% seen once. The source material was peripheral blood or thyroid tissue (not recorded which). These receptors were taken from a woman aged 18-29 years with Graves' hyperthyroidism.

This clonotype has a count of ten or more. The chain employs TRBV24-1 and TRBJ1-5; 12 bases are a match to TRBD1. This CDR3 has 13 amino acids. Trimming removed 9 bases from V and 5 bases from J; junction bases left unmatched: 1. Per the germline V gene, CDR1 is KGHDR and CDR2 is SFDVKD. DNA for the CDR3: TGTGCCACCGGGGACAGGGGGCATCAGCCCCAGCATTTT. This codes for CATGDRGHQPQHF.

In the case of this clonotype: A much larger clone differs from this one at a single base, so this may be a read error. The CDR3 region has the DNA TGTGCCAGCCAGAGTGAGACTAACTATGACTACACCTTC. It encodes CASQSETNYDYTF. The chain employs TRBV7-2 and TRBJ1-2; D unresolved. Germline CDR1 is SGHTA and CDR2 is FQGNSA. The CDR3 sequence is 13 residues long.

This sequence joins TRBV7-2 and TRBJ1-1; perhaps TRBD1 as D (5 bases). Germline V gene sequence: CDR1 SGHTA, CDR2 FQGNSA. V was pared by 5 bases and J by 6 bases, with 13 bases between. This CDR3 is built from 13 residues. CDR3 sequence reads: CASSLAGDAEAFF. As DNA, the CDR3 is TGTGCCAGCAGCCTGGCTGGGGACGCTGAAGCTTTCTTT.

In this sample, this clonotype turned up a few times. The chain recombines TRBV12-3 or TRBV12-4 with TRBJ1-3; the match to TRBD1 covers 8 bases. Losses at the gene ends were 3 bases for V and 2 bases for J; bases not matched to a gene: 6. This CDR3 has 16 amino acids. The DNA for the CDR3 is TGTGCCAGCAGTTTGGACAGGGTTCGCACTGGAAACACCATATATTTT. Its protein is CASSLDRVRTGNTIYF.

This clonotype was counted only a few times. The genes are TRBV9 and TRBJ1-3; D perhaps matches TRBD1 (5 bases). The CDR3 has 14 amino acids. The V end was cut by 2 bases, the J end by 11 bases, with 17 bases between. Germline lookup yields CDR1 SGDLS and CDR2 YYNGEE. The chain's CDR3 is CASSVRDGFDPIYF. The CDR3 DNA sequence: TGTGCCAGCAGCGTCCGGGACGGGTTCGACCCCATATATTTT. The full variable domain, with the rest looked up from reference TRBV9 and TRBJ1-3, is DSGVTQTPKHLITATGQRVTLRCSPRSGDLSVYWYQQSLDQGLQFLIQYYNGEERAKGNILERFSAQQFPDLHSELNLSSLELGDSALYFCASSVRDGFDPIYFGEGSWLTVV.

The rearrangement links TRBV6-6 to TRBJ2-7; D gene unclear. V was cut by 6 bases and J by 2 bases, with 11 bases left in between. Germline lookup yields CDR1 MNHNY and CDR2 SVGAGI (reference sequence). The CDR3 spans 13 residues. CDR3 protein: CASSPSSTYEQYF. Here the CDR3 DNA reads TGTGCCAGCAGCCCCTCGTCGACCTACGAGCAGTACTTC.

This clonotype was observed a few times. The rearrangement joins TRBV2 to TRBJ1-5; no reliable D call. The V and J ends lost 5 bases and 2 bases respectively, with 16 bases between them. The germline CDR1 and CDR2 sequences are SNHLY and FYNNEI. CDR3 length equals 16 residues. The CDR3 is CASSYLGPVGNQPQHF. CDR3 DNA: TGTGCCAGCAGTTACCTTGGGCCTGTGGGCAATCAGCCCCAGCATTTT.

This clonotype was picked up a small number of times. The chain couples TRBV10-3 to TRBJ2-7; D is possibly TRBD1 or TRBD2 (5 bases each). Germline assignment: CDR1 ENHRY and CDR2 SYGVKD. This CDR3 has 16 residues. V lost 5 bases to trimming and J lost 4 bases, with 21 bases between them. The CDR3 is CAISLTDRDRSYEQYF. The CDR3 DNA is TGTGCCATCAGTCTGACCGATCGGGACCGATCTTACGAGCAGTACTTC.

This clonotype was found a few times. V is TRBV2 and J is TRBJ2-7, with D perhaps TRBD2 (5 bases). Germline CDR1 and CDR2: SNHLY and FYNNEI. V lost 10 bases and J 4 bases, leaving 14 bases between the germline ends. This CDR3 spans 12 amino acids. CDR3 nucleotide sequence: TGTGCCACTACGGACCGGGGTTACGAGCAGTACTTC. It is translated as CATTDRGYEQYF.

This sequence joins TRBV29-1 and TRBJ2-7; tentative D call: TRBD2 (5 bases). The CDR3 spans 11 residues. Trimming shortened V by 8 bases and J by 5 bases, and 13 bases separated the two germline ends. CDR1 is SQVTM and CDR2 is ANQGSEA in the germline V gene. This CDR3 is CSLGRRNEQYF. For the CDR3, the DNA is TGCAGCCTTGGGAGACGCAACGAGCAGTACTTC.

This clonotype appeared once. V usage is TRBV7-4 and J usage is TRBJ2-7, with 12 bases aligning to TRBD2. V shed 1 base, J shed 3 bases, and the junction held 4 bases outside the gene matches. CDR3 length: 16 amino acids. The germline gives CDR1 SGHVT, CDR2 SQSDAQ. The CDR3 bases are TGTGCCAGCAGCTTAGTCGCGACTAGCGGGAGCTACGAGCAGTACTTC. Protein sequence: CASSLVATSGSYEQYF.

The chain joins TRBV2 to TRBJ1-5, with D unclear. The V end lost 3 bases, the J end lost 4 bases, and 13 bases lay between the germline ends. Germline V CDR1 and CDR2: SNHLY, FYNNEI. This CDR3 contains 15 residues. The CDR3 DNA follows: TGTGCCAGCAGTGATCGAAGGGTACAGAATCAGCCCCAGCATTTT. This encodes CASSDRRVQNQPQHF.

V gene TRBV2 combines with J gene TRBJ1-5; tentatively, D is TRBD1 (6 bases). Per germline, CDR1 SNHLY and CDR2 FYNNEI. The V end was cut by 6 bases, the J end by 3 bases, with 12 bases between. The CDR3 length is 14 residues. The CDR3 loop reads CASRNRVSNQPQHF. In DNA form, the CDR3 reads TGTGCCAGCAGGAACAGGGTGTCCAATCAGCCCCAGCATTTT.

The rearrangement uses TRBV7-9 and TRBJ1-1; D is possibly TRBD1 (6 bases). The CDR3 loop spans 14 amino acids. Trimming shortened V by 5 bases and J by 1 base, and 11 bases separated the two germline ends. CDR1 SEHNR and CDR2 FQNEAQ come from the germline V gene (reference sequence). Here the CDR3 reads CASSQDRTNTEAFF. In DNA form, the CDR3 reads TGTGCCAGCAGCCAGGACAGAACGAACACTGAAGCTTTCTTT.

The chain has TRBV24-1 and TRBJ1-5; 8 bases agree with TRBD1. The V and J ends lost 6 bases and 7 bases, in that order; junction bases with no gene match: 7. The CDR3 sequence is 14 residues long. CDR1 and CDR2 from the germline V gene are KGHDR and SFDVKD. Written as DNA, the CDR3 is TGTGCCACCAGTAGTAAGAACAGGGGGCAGCCCCAGCATTTT. The encoded protein is CATSSKNRGQPQHF.

The chain has TRBV25-1 and TRBJ2-3; no definite D call. Germline CDR1 reads MGHDK; CDR2 reads SYGVNS. This CDR3 is built from 15 residues. V was trimmed by 4 bases and J by 0 bases, leaving 11 bases between them. As DNA, the CDR3 is TGTGCCAGCAGTGCCCTCGGTTCTAGCACAGATACGCAGTATTTT. It encodes CASSALGSSTDTQYF.

The gene calls are TRBV19 and TRBJ1-1; 8 nucleotides agree with TRBD1. The V segment lost 7 bases and the J segment 4 bases; nucleotides outside the gene matches: 5. Germline CDR1 is LNHDA and CDR2 is SQIVND (reference sequence). CDR3 length equals 13 residues. This CDR3 reads CASINQGATEAFF. As DNA, the CDR3 is TGTGCCAGTATTAACCAGGGGGCCACTGAAGCTTTCTTT. Drawing the rest from reference TRBV19 and TRBJ1-1, the complete variable domain is DGGITQSPKYLFRKEGQNVTLSCEQNLNHDAMYWYRQDPGQGLRLIYYSQIVNDFQKGDIAEGYSVSREKKESFPLTVTSAQKNPTAFYLCASINQGATEAFFGQGTRLTVV.

The chain employs TRBV29-1 and TRBJ2-5; D gene unclear. Germline CDR1 and CDR2: SQVTM and ANQGSEA. Trimming cost V 0 bases and J 9 bases, with 14 bases left between them. The CDR3 extends over 13 amino acids. The CDR3 sequence: CSVEDPPSQPQYF. In DNA form, the CDR3 reads TGCAGCGTTGAAGATCCACCCTCCCAACCCCAGTACTTC.

The rearrangement links TRBV24-1 to TRBJ2-7; D perhaps matches TRBD2 (6 bases). The V gene lost 3 bases and the J gene lost 5 bases, with 7 bases spanning the gap. The CDR3 contains 12 residues. The germline V gene encodes CDR1 KGHDR and CDR2 SFDVKD. The CDR3 nucleotides are TGTGCCACCAGTGATCGCGGGAACGAGCAGTACTTC. Translated: CATSDRGNEQYF.

On this clonotype itself: A much larger clonotype is one base distant, so this may be a read error. The chain joins TRBV2 to TRBJ1-4; TRBD1 agrees at 10 bases. The J segment lost 6 bases and the V segment lost 6 bases, leaving 4 bases of the junction unmatched. Germline CDR1 is SNHLY and CDR2 is FYNNEI. This CDR3 has 14 amino acids. This chain's CDR3 is CASSDGTGDEKLFF. CDR3 coding DNA: TGTGCCAGCAGCGACGGGACAGGGGATGAAAAACTGTTTTTT.

This chain joins TRBV25-1 and TRBJ2-6, with D perhaps TRBD2 (5 bases). This CDR3 is built from 15 residues. The germline CDR1 and CDR2 sequences are MGHDK and SYGVNS. The V end was cut by 6 bases, the J end by 1 base, with 10 bases between. CDR3 sequence reads: CASREGSSGANVLTF. CDR3 nucleotide sequence: TGTGCCAGCAGAGAGGGCAGTTCTGGGGCCAACGTCCTGACTTTC.

CDR3 amino acids: CASRLGAQNTEAFF. The CDR3 nucleotides read TGTGCCAGCAGACTGGGGGCTCAGAACACTGAAGCTTTCTTT. The chain has TRBV6-4 and TRBJ1-1; the D gene is possibly TRBD1 (6 bases). CDR1 is MRHNA, CDR2 SNTAGT, per germline. The V end lost 6 bases, the J end lost 1 base, and 12 bases lay between the germline ends. The CDR3 totals 14 residues.

Note on this clonotype: The junction differs from germline at one of its ends, possibly a read error. The rearrangement joins TRBV6-2 or TRBV6-3 to TRBJ1-1; a weak D match, TRBD1 (5 bases). The germline gives CDR1 MNHEY, CDR2 SVGEGT. This CDR3 spans 14 amino acids. The CDR3 sequence: CASSYPAGGTEAFF. Here the CDR3 DNA reads TGTGCCAGCAGTTACCCAGCGGGGGGGACTGAGGCTTTCTTT.

The chain carries TRBV20-1 and TRBJ2-2, with 8 bases fitting TRBD2. This CDR3 region has 16 residues. The V and J ends lost 0 bases and 2 bases, in that order; junction bases with no gene match: 5. Per germline, CDR1 DFQATT and CDR2 SNEGSKA (reference sequence). In DNA form, the CDR3 reads TGCAGTGCTAGAGATCCTACTAGCGGAAACACCGGGGAGCTGTTTTTT. The encoded protein is CSARDPTSGNTGELFF.

With respect to this clonotype: A much larger clone lies one base from this, so it may be a read error. J is TRBJ1-2 and V is TRBV7-9, with 8 positions matching TRBD1. V trimming: 5 bases; J trimming: 7 bases; junction bases outside the gene matches: 9. Germline CDR1 is SEHNR and CDR2 is FQNEAQ (reference sequence). This CDR3 is 14 amino acids long. The CDR3 loop is CASSAMAGGPGYTF. CDR3 coding DNA: TGTGCCAGCAGCGCGATGGCAGGGGGCCCTGGCTACACCTTC.

The table lists this clonotype with a few counts. The chain uses TRBV5-1 and TRBJ1-4; TRBD1 might be the D (5 bases). Between the trimmed V and J ends, which lost 3 bases and 6 bases, there was a span of 6 bases. Germline values: CDR1 SGHRS, CDR2 YFSETQ. The CDR3 totals 12 residues. The CDR3 here is CASSSTDEKLFF. CDR3 DNA sequence: TGCGCCAGCAGCTCGACAGATGAAAAACTGTTTTTT.

On this clonotype itself: A much larger clone lies one base from this, so it may be a read error. As DNA, the CDR3 is TGTGCCATCAGTGGGTCAGGGACATCCTTCGGTGGCTACACCTTC. Amino acid sequence: CAISGSGTSFGGYTF. The chain uses TRBV10-3 and TRBJ1-2; possible D gene TRBD1, 6 bases. Germline assignment: CDR1 ENHRY and CDR2 SYGVKD. Trimming took 4 bases from V and 7 from J, leaving 19 bases between them. This CDR3 comprises 15 residues.

This clonotype was counted many times. The chain employs TRBV29-1 and TRBJ1-1; D perhaps matches TRBD1 (6 bases). Trimming took 8 bases from V and 0 from J, leaving 10 bases between them. CDR1 is SQVTM and CDR2 is ANQGSEA in the germline V gene. The CDR3 is made up of 12 amino acids. The CDR3 is CSLEGVNTEAFF. The CDR3 coding sequence is TGCAGCTTGGAGGGGGTGAACACTGAAGCTTTCTTT. Full variable domain (missing parts from reference TRBV29-1 and TRBJ1-1): SAVISQKPSRDICQRGTSLTIQCQVDSQVTMMFWYRQQPGQSLTLIATANQGSEATYESGFVIDKFPISRPNLTFSTLTVSNMSPEDSSIYLCSLEGVNTEAFFGQGTRLTVV.

Many counts were recorded for this clonotype. CDR3 DNA: TGTGCCAGCAGCTTGGAGAACTACGAGCAGTACTTC. Translating it yields CASSLENYEQYF. The chain couples TRBV7-9 to TRBJ2-7; D gene uncertain. Germline-derived CDR1 and CDR2 are SEHNR and FQNEAQ (reference sequence). This CDR3 is 12 amino acids long. V was shortened by 3 bases and J by 3 bases, with 6 bases between the two germline ends.